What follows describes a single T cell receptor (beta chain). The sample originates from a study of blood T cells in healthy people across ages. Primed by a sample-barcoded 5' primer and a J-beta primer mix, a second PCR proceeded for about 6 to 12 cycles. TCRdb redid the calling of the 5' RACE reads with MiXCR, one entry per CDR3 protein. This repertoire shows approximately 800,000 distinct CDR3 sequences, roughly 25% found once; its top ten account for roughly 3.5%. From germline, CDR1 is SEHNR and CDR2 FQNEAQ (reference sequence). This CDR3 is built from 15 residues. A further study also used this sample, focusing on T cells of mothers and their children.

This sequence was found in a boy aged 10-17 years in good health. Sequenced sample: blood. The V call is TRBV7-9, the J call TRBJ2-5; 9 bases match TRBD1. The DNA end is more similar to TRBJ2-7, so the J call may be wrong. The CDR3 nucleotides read TGTGCCAGCAGAAGTTCCGGGACAGGGACCTACGAGCAGTACTTC. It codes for CASRSSGTGTYEQYF.